This T cell receptor beta chain emerged from a study of cytomegalovirus exposure and HLA in healthy donors. Findings of the study overall: Subsequent analysis showed first-cohort TCR clusters tending to co-occur in some 110 validation repertoires.

Data came from immunoSEQ multiplex PCR; TCRdb stores just in-frame clones and leaves some out. The table lists approximately 220,000 clones, over 80% of them singletons. The CDR3 is 12 residues long. J lost 4 bases, V lost 7 bases, and 2 bases had no gene match. Germline CDR1 and CDR2: SGHDT and YYEEEE. About this clone: Its antigen is still unknown.

The rearrangement links TRBV5-6 to TRBJ1-1, with 9 bases that match TRBD1. The specimen sequenced was PBMCs. This TCR came from a woman aged 25 to 39 in good health and CMV-seropositive. CDR3 in amino acids: CASYRGPTEAFF. CDR3 nucleotides: TGTGCCAGCTACAGGGGGCCCACTGAAGCTTTCTTT.